The 22 T cell receptor beta chains below all came from one sample that was sequenced in a study of T cell clonotyping in hematopoietic cell transplantation. Libraries were prepared by immunoSEQ multiplex PCR; TCRdb keeps only in-frame clonotypes and omits some of them. The data contain 2,500 to 3,000 clones, 70% to 85% of them singletons. This specimen was peripheral blood mononuclear cells, taken 30 days after allogeneic stem cell transplant. Receptors originate from a male patient aged 55 to 69 who had an allogeneic stem cell transplant, so T cells may come from the graft donor. Some clones in this sample may be carry-over from other donors' samples.

J is TRBJ1-2 and V is TRBV28, with D uncertain. The length of the CDR3 is 12 residues. Trimming took off 6 bases at V and 3 bases at J, with 8 bases between the two ends. CDR1 and CDR2 (germline): MDHEN, SYDVKM. Written as DNA, the CDR3 is TGTGCCAGCAGCACGGCGGACTATGGCTACACCTTC. Translation gives CASSTADYGYTF.

The chain employs TRBV25-1 and TRBJ2-3, with 8 bases lining up with TRBD2. The CDR3 length is 16 residues. J gave up 2 bases and V 3 bases, and 7 bases lay outside the gene matches. Germline CDR1 is MGHDK and CDR2 is SYGVNS. The CDR3 nucleotides are TGTGCCAGCAGTGATCTCGGACTAGCTGACACAGATACGCAGTATTTT. This encodes CASSDLGLADTDTQYF.

As to this clone: Because it lacks the conserved phenylalanine or tryptophan at the end, this CDR3 is likely a read error. Because the CDR3's place on the DNA is in doubt, the DNA is left out and the CDR3 is given as listed by TCRdb. CDR3: CAEVGLLL. This sequence joins TRBV30 and TRBJ2-7. Germline V gene data show CDR1 as GTSNPN and CDR2 as SVGIG (reference sequence). Ends included, the CDR3 has 8 residues.

The genes are TRBV11-1 and TRBJ2-7; D unclear. Trimming cost V 1 base and J 5 bases, with 9 bases left between them. The CDR3 has 13 amino acids. CDR1 and CDR2 (germline): SGHAT, FQDESV (reference sequence). The CDR3 DNA reads as TGTGCCAGCAGCTTAGTGGTCAGCAACGAGCAGTACTTC. Protein: CASSLVVSNEQYF.

The chain has TRBV25-1 and TRBJ2-2, with TRBD1 identical over 10 bases. V trimming: 1 base; J trimming: 6 bases; junction bases outside the gene matches: 5. This CDR3 contains 16 residues. Germline V gene sequence: CDR1 MGHDK, CDR2 SYGVNS. The CDR3 sequence is CASSEWGGQGSGELFF. The CDR3 nucleotides are TGTGCCAGCAGTGAATGGGGGGGACAGGGGTCCGGGGAGCTGTTTTTT. Supplemented by reference TRBV25-1 and TRBJ2-2, the full variable domain reads EADIYQTPRYLVIGTGKKITLECSQTMGHDKMYWYQQDPGMELHLIHYSYGVNSTEKGDLSSESTVSRIRTEHFPLTLESARPSHTSQYLCASSEWGGQGSGELFFGEGSRLTVL.

This clone was detected once. The chain joins TRBV30 to TRBJ1-1; D is ambiguous. This CDR3 region has 13 residues. V was cut by 4 bases and J by 3 bases, with 12 bases left in between. Germline CDR1 and CDR2: GTSNPN and SVGIG (reference sequence). Here the CDR3 DNA reads TGTGCCTGGAACCGAGGTGAGGACACTGAAGCTTTCTTT. This sequence encodes CAWNRGEDTEAFF.

CDR3 sequence reads: CASTQLRGRDTEAFF. The CDR3 nucleotides are TGTGCCAGTACCCAACTTAGGGGCAGGGACACTGAAGCTTTCTTT. This sequence joins TRBV19 and TRBJ1-1, with D tentatively TRBD1 (5 bases). CDR1 LNHDA and CDR2 SQIVND come from the germline V gene (reference sequence). The V end lost 7 bases, the J end lost 3 bases, and 18 bases lay between the germline ends. The CDR3 extends over 15 amino acids.

The rearrangement uses TRBV19 and TRBJ1-4; D gene uncertain. V lost 11 bases and J lost 3, with 10 bases in between. Germline V lookup: CDR1 LNHDA, CDR2 SQIVND (reference sequence). This CDR3 comprises 12 residues. CDR3 nucleotide sequence: TGTGCCGTAGGAAAGGCTAATGAAAAACTGTTTTTT. Translation: CAVGKANEKLFF.

A single count supports this clone. The DNA for the CDR3 is TGTGCCAGCAGGCCCCCCACAGAGCAGCCCCAGCATTTT. It encodes CASRPPTEQPQHF. This chain connects TRBV28 to TRBJ1-5; no reliable D call. V was pared by 6 bases and J by 7 bases, with 13 bases between. The CDR3 sequence is 13 residues long. The germline V gene has CDR1 MDHEN and CDR2 SYDVKM. The whole variable domain, filled in from reference TRBV28 and TRBJ1-5, reads DVKVTQSSRYLVKRTGEKVFLECVQDMDHENMFWYRQDPGLGLRLIYFSYDVKMKEKGDIPEGYSVSREKKERFSLILESASTNQTSMYLCASRPPTEQPQHFGDGTRLSIL.

The chain employs TRBV19 and TRBJ1-5, with 7 bases lining up with TRBD1. Unmatched junction bases numbered 6, after V lost 7 bases and J lost 0 bases. Germline loops: CDR1 LNHDA, CDR2 SQIVND (reference sequence). The CDR3 is 15 residues long. The CDR3 loop reads CASTLTGISNQPQHF. CDR3 coding DNA: TGTGCCAGTACCTTGACAGGGATTAGCAATCAGCCCCAGCATTTT.

The V gene is TRBV7-9, the J gene TRBJ1-1; D gene unclear. There are 14 residues in the CDR3. Trimming shortened V by 1 base and J by 4 bases, and 10 bases separated the two germline ends. From germline, CDR1 is SEHNR and CDR2 FQNEAQ (reference sequence). CDR3 in amino acids: CASSLEGSRTEAFF. DNA for the CDR3: TGTGCCAGCAGCTTAGAAGGGTCTCGCACTGAAGCTTTCTTT.

The chain joins TRBV4-3 to TRBJ1-2, with TRBD1 matching 8 bases. V was pared by 1 base and J by 5 bases, with 0 bases of the junction left unmatched. The length of the CDR3 is 13 residues. From germline, CDR1 is LGHNA and CDR2 YSLEER. CDR3 nucleotides: TGCGCCAGCAGCCAAGGGACAGGGTATGGCTACACCTTC. This translates into CASSQGTGYGYTF.

The V gene is TRBV30, the J gene TRBJ2-5; D gene unclear. V lost 1 base and J 4 bases, leaving 7 bases between the germline ends. The CDR3 is 12 amino acids. The germline V gene encodes CDR1 GTSNPN and CDR2 SVGIG (reference sequence). The DNA of the CDR3 is TGTGCCTGGAGTGCCAGCAGAGAGACCCAGTACTTC. Translation gives CAWSASRETQYF.

The genes are TRBV14 and TRBJ1-5; D remains ambiguous. CDR3 length: 13 amino acids. With 5 bases removed from V and 7 bases from J, the gap between germline ends came to 12 bases. From germline, CDR1 is SGHDN and CDR2 FVKESK. The CDR3 DNA follows: TGTGCCAGCAGCGAAGCCCCCCGACAGCCCCAGCATTTT. This gives the protein CASSEAPRQPQHF.

V is TRBV6-5 and J is TRBJ1-2; TRBD1 is a possible D gene (5 bases). Trimming pared 7 bases from V and 7 bases from J, leaving 22 bases between. CDR1 and CDR2 (germline): MNHEY, SVGAGI. The CDR3 contains 15 residues. This chain's CDR3 is CASTLIGTAGSGYTF. CDR3 sequence (DNA): TGTGCCAGCACCTTGATCGGGACGGCCGGGAGTGGCTACACCTTC.

This rearrangement joins TRBV4-1 to TRBJ2-1; D remains unclear. The V gene's germline CDR1 is MGHRA and CDR2 YSYEKL. The CDR3 extends over 14 amino acids. Trimming left V 6 bases short and J 14 bases short, with 23 bases between. The CDR3 DNA sequence: TGCGCCAGCAGTGGGTTAGCAGCCCCCGCCCGAAAGTTCTTC. Translating it yields CASSGLAAPARKFF.

A word on this clone: The sample contains more than one DNA sequence encoding this CDR3. V is TRBV11-2 and J is TRBJ1-5; D might be TRBD1 (5 bases). This CDR3 is 13 amino acids long. Trimming stripped 5 bases from V and 6 bases from J, with 11 bases between. Germline CDR1 and CDR2: SGHAT and FQNNGV. In DNA form, the CDR3 reads TGTGCCAGCAGCCTGGGGGGGGGTCAGCCCCAGCATTTT. This gives the protein CASSLGGGQPQHF. The variable domain in full, completed from reference TRBV11-2 and TRBJ1-5, reads EAGVAQSPRYKIIEKRQSVAFWCNPISGHATLYWYQQILGQGPKLLIQFQNNGVVDDSQLPKDRFSAERLKGVDSTLKIQPAKLEDSAVYLCASSLGGGQPQHFGDGTRLSIL.

This clone was detected only a few times. The J gene is TRBJ2-5, the V gene TRBV4-1; TRBD1 or TRBD2 may be the D gene (5 bases each). The ends were cut back, 0 bases at V and 7 bases at J, with 6 bases in the middle. The CDR3 consists of 12 residues. Germline lookup yields CDR1 MGHRA and CDR2 YSYEKL. The CDR3 DNA reads TGCGCCAGCAGCCAAGATGGGGGGACCCAGTACTTC. The encoded protein is CASSQDGGTQYF.

The chain joins TRBV7-2 to TRBJ2-3, with 14 bases identical to TRBD2. V shed 5 bases and J 11 bases; nucleotides not matched to a gene: 6. There are 14 residues in the CDR3. Germline CDR1 is SGHTA and CDR2 is FQGNSA. CDR3 DNA sequence: TGTGCCAGCAGCCGGGGACTAGCGGGAGCGGGGCAGTATTTT. This encodes CASSRGLAGAGQYF.

The V gene is TRBV5-3, the J gene TRBJ1-1; unclear D gene. TRBV5-3 is marked as an open reading frame, function uncertain. V dropped 0 bases and J dropped 7 bases, with 4 bases sitting between them. The length of the CDR3 is 11 residues. The DNA for the CDR3 is TGTGCCAGAAGCTTGGTACTTGAAGCTTTCTTT. Translated: CARSLVLEAFF.

The chain links TRBV7-6 to TRBJ2-1, with 10 bases lining up with TRBD1. The V and J ends lost 3 bases and 6 bases, in that order; junction bases with no gene match: 2. Germline-derived CDR1 and CDR2 are SGHVS and FNYEAQ. The CDR3 spans 14 residues. CDR3 sequence: CASSFGQGVNEQFF. CDR3 nucleotides: TGTGCCAGCAGCTTCGGACAGGGGGTCAATGAGCAGTTCTTC.

This clone has a handful of counts. CDR3 sequence reads: CASRPRGQAYGYTF. Here the CDR3 DNA reads TGTGCCAGTAGACCTCGGGGACAGGCCTATGGCTACACCTTC. The chain joins TRBV19 to TRBJ1-2; TRBD1 matches at 8 bases. CDR3 size: 14 residues. The trim removed 6 bases at V and 4 bases at J, leaving 7 bases unmatched. Germline CDR1 LNHDA, CDR2 SQIVND (reference sequence).